The 22 T cell receptor beta chains presented below share a single source sample, sequenced in a study of OX40 agonist ivuxolimab in advanced cancers. Using immunoSEQ multiplex PCR, the repertoire was profiled, and TCRdb retains in-frame clones only, with some absent. The sample holds around 82,000 clones; 88% are singletons and the top ten take approximately 0.47%. Sequencing was performed on CD4+ or CD8+ T cells sorted from blood, taken in a trial of the OX40 agonist ivuxolimab. The receptors here all came from an adult with an advanced solid tumor such as melanoma, head and neck, liver or kidney cancer.

The chain recombines TRBV5-8 with TRBJ2-6; D is undetermined. CDR3 size: 14 residues. V was trimmed by 5 bases and J by 2 bases, leaving 8 bases between them. Germline V gene lookup returns CDR1 SGHTS and CDR2 YDEGEE. CDR3 in DNA: TGTGCCAGCAGTTATGGGGCTGGGGCCAACGTCCTGACTTTC. Its protein product is CASSYGAGANVLTF.

Concerning this clone: The identical CDR3 is also encoded by other nucleotide sequences in the sample. The CDR3 reads CASSPGQGAYEQYF. DNA of the CDR3: TGTGCCAGCAGCCCGGGACAGGGGGCCTACGAGCAGTACTTC. The gene calls are TRBV9 and TRBJ2-7; 11 bases are a match to TRBD1. The ends lost 4 bases at V and 2 bases at J; junction bases unmatched: 2. Per germline, CDR1 SGDLS and CDR2 YYNGEE. This CDR3 comprises 14 residues.

This clone was seen once. This chain connects TRBV9 to TRBJ2-5; 9 nucleotides agree with TRBD2. J was trimmed by 5 bases and V by 3 bases; bases with no gene match: 11. This CDR3 is built from 16 residues. Germline CDR1 reads SGDLS; CDR2 reads YYNGEE. For the CDR3, the DNA is TGTGCCAGCAGCGCAACTTTAGCGGGGGCGGGGGAGACCCAGTACTTC. This codes for CASSATLAGAGETQYF.

The chain recombines TRBV19 with TRBJ1-3; D is ambiguous. V lost 5 bases and J lost 5, with 16 bases in between. This CDR3 contains 15 residues. The germline gives CDR1 LNHDA, CDR2 SQIVND (reference sequence). The CDR3 spells CASSQIPGSRNTIYF. CDR3 DNA sequence: TGTGCCAGTAGTCAAATCCCAGGCTCGCGAAACACCATATATTTT.

The rearrangement links TRBV7-3 to TRBJ2-1, with a weak D call TRBD2 (6 bases). The germline CDR1 and CDR2 sequences are SGHTA and FQGTGA. The CDR3 length is 15 residues. V was clipped by 5 bases and J by 5 bases, with 16 bases between them. The CDR3: CASSLTSGGNNEQFF. The CDR3 nucleotides are TGTGCCAGCAGCCTGACGAGTGGGGGGAACAATGAGCAGTTCTTC.

This clone appeared once. The chain combines TRBV5-5 with TRBJ1-5, with D maybe TRBD1 (6 bases). Per the germline V gene, CDR1 is SGHKS and CDR2 is YYEKEE (reference sequence). The germline V and J ends were trimmed by 4 bases and 3 bases, with 17 bases remaining between them. The CDR3 covers 16 residues. The CDR3 nucleotides read TGTGCCAGCAGCCTCCATGACCCAGGGGTCAATCAGCCCCAGCATTTT. Its protein product is CASSLHDPGVNQPQHF.

The chain joins TRBV7-8 to TRBJ2-2; no definite D call. Deletions cut 5 bases from V and 6 bases from J, with 19 bases between. Germline V lookup: CDR1 SGHVS, CDR2 FQNEAQ. The CDR3 consists of 16 residues. The CDR3 sequence is CASSPPQVVRAGELFF. The CDR3 bases are TGTGCCAGCAGCCCGCCTCAAGTTGTAAGGGCCGGGGAGCTGTTTTTT.

For this clone: This CDR3 fails to terminate in the conserved phenylalanine or tryptophan, so it likely reflects a read error. This chain links TRBV6-1 with TRBJ1-6; weak D call: TRBD1 (5 bases). The CDR3 spans 15 residues. Germline CDR1 MNHNS, CDR2 SASEGT. V was cut by 1 base and J by 10 bases, with 14 bases left in between. The CDR3 sequence is CASSEVLTANSPLHL. The CDR3 nucleotides read TGTGCCAGCAGTGAAGTTCTGACAGCCAACTCACCCCTCCACCTT.

V usage is TRBV6-1 and J usage is TRBJ2-5; TRBD1 might be the D (5 bases). V was shortened by 2 bases and J by 0 bases, with 10 bases between the two germline ends. The CDR3 is made up of 15 amino acids. The germline CDR1 and CDR2 sequences are MNHNS and SASEGT. CDR3 region: CASSEKWGYQETQYF. CDR3 bases: TGTGCCAGCAGTGAAAAGTGGGGCTACCAAGAGACCCAGTACTTC.

Of note for this clone: Other DNA sequences of this sample code for an identical CDR3. The V call is TRBV20-1, the J call TRBJ2-7; D remains ambiguous. Germline loops: CDR1 DFQATT, CDR2 SNEGSKA (reference sequence). The V end lost 2 bases, the J end lost 3 bases, and 2 bases lay between the germline ends. The CDR3 totals 10 residues. CDR3: CSARSYEQYF. CDR3 DNA: TGCAGTGCTAGAAGCTACGAGCAGTACTTC.

The chain recombines TRBV18 with TRBJ1-3; TRBD1 aligns across 8 bases. Trimming removed 5 bases from V and 4 bases from J; junction bases left unmatched: 7. Germline V gives CDR1 KGHSH, CDR2 LQKENI. The CDR3 covers 15 residues. CDR3 amino acids: CASSNDRGPGNTIYF. The CDR3 coding sequence is TGTGCCAGCTCAAACGACAGGGGTCCCGGAAACACCATATATTTT. The entire variable domain, with the rest obtained from reference TRBV18 and TRBJ1-3, is as follows: NAGVMQNPRHLVRRRGQEARLRCSPMKGHSHVYWYRQLPEEGLKFMVYLQKENIIDESGMPKERFSAEFPKEGPSILRIQQVVRGDSAAYFCASSNDRGPGNTIYFGEGSWLTVV.

The V and J genes are TRBV18 and TRBJ2-4, with a possible D match to TRBD1 (6 bases). V was clipped by 5 bases and J by 2 bases, with 10 bases between them. This CDR3 is 14 amino acids long. CDR1 is KGHSH and CDR2 is LQKENI in the germline V gene. CDR3 DNA sequence: TGTGCCAGCTCAACCACAGGGTCCAAAAACATTCAGTACTTC. This sequence encodes CASSTTGSKNIQYF.

The chain couples TRBV11-2 to TRBJ1-3; 7 nucleotides line up with TRBD1. V was pared by 5 bases and J by 3 bases, with 7 bases of the junction left unmatched. The CDR3 consists of 15 residues. Germline CDR1 SGHAT, CDR2 FQNNGV. As DNA, the CDR3 is TGTGCCAGCAGCACCTACAGGGGAGGTGGAAACACCATATATTTT. It yields the protein CASSTYRGGGNTIYF.

The rearrangement links TRBV6-1 to TRBJ2-7; 14 positions agree with TRBD2. The CDR3 has 17 amino acids. Germline loops: CDR1 MNHNS, CDR2 SASEGT. V was clipped by 4 bases and J by 5 bases; unmatched bases: 10. The CDR3 DNA reads TGTGCCAGCAGTGGCCGACTAGCGGGGGGGCCATCCCACGAGCAGTACTTC. It yields the protein CASSGRLAGGPSHEQYF.

The table lists this clone with a few counts. The genes are TRBV5-1 and TRBJ2-2; perhaps TRBD1 as D (6 bases). CDR1 is SGHRS, CDR2 YFSETQ, per germline. The ends were cut back, 5 bases at V and 4 bases at J, with 9 bases in the middle. The CDR3 extends over 13 amino acids. The CDR3 loop is CASRDSGTGELFF. Here the CDR3 DNA reads TGCGCCAGCAGGGACAGTGGCACCGGGGAGCTGTTTTTT. Full variable domain (remainder filled in from reference TRBV5-1 and TRBJ2-2): KAGVTQTPRYLIKTRGQQVTLSCSPISGHRSVSWYQQTPGQGLQFLFEYFSETQRNKGNFPGRFSGRQFSNSRSEMNVSTLELGDSALYLCASRDSGTGELFFGEGSRLTVL.

The J gene is TRBJ2-2, the V gene TRBV2, with 7 bases identical to TRBD2. The ends lost 7 bases at V and 1 base at J; junction bases unmatched: 6. Looked up from germline, CDR1 is SNHLY and CDR2 is FYNNEI. The CDR3 loop spans 15 amino acids. In nucleotides, the CDR3 is TGTGCCAGCACCTGGACTAGGGGGAACACCGGGGAGCTGTTTTTT. Its protein product is CASTWTRGNTGELFF.

This chain connects TRBV7-9 to TRBJ1-6; D gene ambiguous. In germline, CDR1 is SEHNR, CDR2 FQNEAQ (reference sequence). The CDR3 has 16 amino acids. The germline V and J ends were trimmed by 5 bases and 8 bases, with 19 bases remaining between them. CDR3 DNA: TGTGCCAGCAGCCGAAGTTTAAGGGAACGGGATTCACCCCTCCACTTT. Protein: CASSRSLRERDSPLHF. Filled out from reference TRBV7-9 and TRBJ1-6, the complete variable domain reads DTGVSQNPRHKITKRGQNVTFRCDPISEHNRLYWYRQTLGQGPEFLTYFQNEAQLEKSRLLSDRFSAERPKGSFSTLEIQRTEQGDSAMYLCASSRSLRERDSPLHFGNGTRLTVT.

The chain has TRBV5-6 and TRBJ1-1; D is unresolved. The V end was cut by 2 bases, the J end by 6 bases, with 14 bases between. CDR1 SGHDT and CDR2 YYEEEE come from the germline V gene. This CDR3 region has 14 residues. The CDR3 DNA follows: TGTGCCAGCAGCTTCGCTCCGGGAGGCGCTGAAGCTTTCTTT. Encoded protein: CASSFAPGGAEAFF.

V usage is TRBV18 and J usage is TRBJ1-2; TRBD1 aligns across 12 bases. The CDR3 extends over 17 amino acids. The V gene's germline CDR1 is KGHSH and CDR2 LQKENI. Trimming removed 3 bases from V and 4 bases from J; junction bases left unmatched: 9. The CDR3 nucleotides are TGTGCCAGCTCACCGGTCGGGACAGGGGGCGCGGGCTATGGCTACACCTTC. This sequence encodes CASSPVGTGGAGYGYTF.

J is TRBJ2-7 and V is TRBV11-1; 7 bases match TRBD2. Germline values: CDR1 SGHAT, CDR2 FQDESV (reference sequence). Germline trimming cut 5 bases from V and 2 bases from J; bases unmatched to any gene: 12. The CDR3 extends over 16 amino acids. The CDR3 here is CASSKSSGTTTYEQYF. The CDR3 DNA is TGTGCCAGCAGCAAGTCCAGCGGGACCACCACCTACGAGCAGTACTTC.

The gene calls are TRBV5-1 and TRBJ2-5; maybe TRBD1 (5 bases). Germline CDR1 SGHRS, CDR2 YFSETQ. The V end was cut by 5 bases, the J end by 1 base, with 12 bases between. The CDR3 is made up of 14 amino acids. The CDR3 region has the DNA TGCGCCAGCAGGGGTTCAGGGATCCAAGAGACCCAGTACTTC. Translation: CASRGSGIQETQYF. The entire variable domain, with the rest obtained from reference TRBV5-1 and TRBJ2-5, is as follows: KAGVTQTPRYLIKTRGQQVTLSCSPISGHRSVSWYQQTPGQGLQFLFEYFSETQRNKGNFPGRFSGRQFSNSRSEMNVSTLELGDSALYLCASRGSGIQETQYFGPGTRLLVL.

This clone was detected only a few times. The chain couples TRBV9 to TRBJ2-1, with 11 bases that match TRBD2. Per germline, CDR1 SGDLS and CDR2 YYNGEE. Losses at the gene ends were 4 bases for V and 11 bases for J; bases not matched to a gene: 11. This CDR3 has 15 amino acids. CDR3 coding DNA: TGTGCCAGCAGCTCTTCCGGGACTAGCGGACCCCAGCAGTTCTTC. Translation: CASSSSGTSGPQQFF.